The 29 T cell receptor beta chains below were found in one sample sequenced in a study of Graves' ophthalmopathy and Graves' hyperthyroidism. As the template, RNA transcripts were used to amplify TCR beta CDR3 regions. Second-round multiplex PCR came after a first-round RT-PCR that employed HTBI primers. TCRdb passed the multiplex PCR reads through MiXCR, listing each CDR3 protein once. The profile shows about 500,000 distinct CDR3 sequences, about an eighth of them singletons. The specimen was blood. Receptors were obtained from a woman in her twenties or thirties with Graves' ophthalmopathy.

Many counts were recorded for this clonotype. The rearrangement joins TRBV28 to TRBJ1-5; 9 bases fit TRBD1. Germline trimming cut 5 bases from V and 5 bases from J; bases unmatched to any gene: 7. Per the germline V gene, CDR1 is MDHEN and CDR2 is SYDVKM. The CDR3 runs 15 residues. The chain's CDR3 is CASSPNRGPHQPQHF. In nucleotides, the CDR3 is TGTGCCAGCAGTCCGAACAGGGGGCCCCATCAGCCCCAGCATTTT.

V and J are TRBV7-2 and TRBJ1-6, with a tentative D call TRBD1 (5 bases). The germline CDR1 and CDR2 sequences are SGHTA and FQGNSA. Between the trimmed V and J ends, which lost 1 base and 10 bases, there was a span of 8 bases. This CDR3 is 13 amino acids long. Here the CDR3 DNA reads TGTGCCAGCAGCTTAGAGGGGCACTCACCCCTCCACTTT. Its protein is CASSLEGHSPLHF.

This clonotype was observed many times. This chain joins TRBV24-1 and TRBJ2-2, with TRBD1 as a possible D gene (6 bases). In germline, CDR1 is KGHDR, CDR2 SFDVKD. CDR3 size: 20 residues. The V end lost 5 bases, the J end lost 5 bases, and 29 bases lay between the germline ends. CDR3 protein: CATSAYHFTDRINRTGELFF. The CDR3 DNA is TGTGCCACCAGTGCCTATCATTTCACCGACAGGATTAATCGTACCGGGGAGCTGTTTTTT.

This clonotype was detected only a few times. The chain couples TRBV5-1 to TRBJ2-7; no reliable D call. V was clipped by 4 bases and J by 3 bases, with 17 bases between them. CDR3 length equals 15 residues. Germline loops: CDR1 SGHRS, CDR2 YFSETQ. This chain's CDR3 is CASSPAGVLRYEQYF. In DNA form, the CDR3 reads TGCGCCAGCAGCCCGGCAGGAGTACTTCGCTACGAGCAGTACTTC.

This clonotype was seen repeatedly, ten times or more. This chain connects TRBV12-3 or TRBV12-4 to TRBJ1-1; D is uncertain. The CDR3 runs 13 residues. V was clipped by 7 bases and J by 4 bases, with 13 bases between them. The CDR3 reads CASILQLSTEAFF. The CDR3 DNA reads TGTGCCAGCATCCTACAGCTGAGCACTGAAGCTTTCTTT.

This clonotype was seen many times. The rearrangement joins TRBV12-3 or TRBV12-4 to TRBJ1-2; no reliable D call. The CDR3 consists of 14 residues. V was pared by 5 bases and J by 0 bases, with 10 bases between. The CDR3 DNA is TGTGCCAGCAGTCTTACAGCTCCTAACTATGGCTACACCTTC. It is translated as CASSLTAPNYGYTF.

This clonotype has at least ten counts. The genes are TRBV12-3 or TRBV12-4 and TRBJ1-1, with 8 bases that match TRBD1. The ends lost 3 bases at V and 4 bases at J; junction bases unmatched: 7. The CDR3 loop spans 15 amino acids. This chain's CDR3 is CASSFAYRGSTEAFF. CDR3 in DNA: TGTGCCAGCAGTTTCGCCTACAGGGGGAGCACTGAAGCTTTCTTT.

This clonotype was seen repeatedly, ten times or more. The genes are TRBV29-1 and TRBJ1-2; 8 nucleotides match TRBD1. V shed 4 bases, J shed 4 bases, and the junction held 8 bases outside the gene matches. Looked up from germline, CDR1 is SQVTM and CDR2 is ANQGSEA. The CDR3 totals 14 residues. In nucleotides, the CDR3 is TGCAGCGTTGTGCCCAGGGGGCGCACCTATGGCTACACCTTC. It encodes CSVVPRGRTYGYTF.

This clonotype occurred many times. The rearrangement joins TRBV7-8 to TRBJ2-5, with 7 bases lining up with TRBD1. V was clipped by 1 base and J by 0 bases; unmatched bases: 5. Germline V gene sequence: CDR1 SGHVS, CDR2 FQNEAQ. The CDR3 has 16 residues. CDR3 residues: CASSLGPGGYQETQYF. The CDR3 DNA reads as TGTGCCAGCAGCTTAGGACCAGGGGGTTACCAAGAGACCCAGTACTTC.

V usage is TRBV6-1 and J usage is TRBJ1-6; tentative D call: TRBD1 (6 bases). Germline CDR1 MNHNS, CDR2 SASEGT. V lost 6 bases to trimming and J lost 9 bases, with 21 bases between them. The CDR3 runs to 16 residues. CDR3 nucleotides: TGTGCCAGCAGCTTTGGGACAAACCGAGGGCTTTCACCCCTCCACTTT. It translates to CASSFGTNRGLSPLHF.

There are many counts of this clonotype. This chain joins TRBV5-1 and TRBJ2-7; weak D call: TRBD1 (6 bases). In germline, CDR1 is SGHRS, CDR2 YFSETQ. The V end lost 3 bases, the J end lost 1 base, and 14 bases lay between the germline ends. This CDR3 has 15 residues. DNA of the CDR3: TGCGCCAGCAGCTCTACAGGGAGTCGATCCTACGAGCAGTACTTC. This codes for CASSSTGSRSYEQYF.

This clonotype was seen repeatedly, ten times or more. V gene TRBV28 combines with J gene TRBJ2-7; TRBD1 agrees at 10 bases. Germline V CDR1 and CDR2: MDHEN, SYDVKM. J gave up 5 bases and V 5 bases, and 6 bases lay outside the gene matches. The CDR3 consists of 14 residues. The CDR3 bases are TGTGCCAGCAGTGGGGACAGGGGTGTCAACGAGCAGTACTTC. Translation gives CASSGDRGVNEQYF. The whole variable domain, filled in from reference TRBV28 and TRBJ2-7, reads DVKVTQSSRYLVKRTGEKVFLECVQDMDHENMFWYRQDPGLGLRLIYFSYDVKMKEKGDIPEGYSVSREKKERFSLILESASTNQTSMYLCASSGDRGVNEQYFGPGTRLTVT.

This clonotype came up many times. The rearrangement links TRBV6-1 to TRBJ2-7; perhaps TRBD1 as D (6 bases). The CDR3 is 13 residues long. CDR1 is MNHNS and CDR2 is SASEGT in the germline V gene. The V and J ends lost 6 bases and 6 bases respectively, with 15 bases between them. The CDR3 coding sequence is TGTGCCAGCAGAATATCAGGGGTGGGCGAGCAGTACTTC. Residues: CASRISGVGEQYF.

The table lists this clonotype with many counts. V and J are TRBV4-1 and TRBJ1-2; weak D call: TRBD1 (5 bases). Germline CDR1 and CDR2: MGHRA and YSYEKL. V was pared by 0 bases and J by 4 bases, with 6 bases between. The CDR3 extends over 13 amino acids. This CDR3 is CASSQEGAYGYTF. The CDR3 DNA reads TGCGCCAGCAGCCAAGAAGGGGCCTATGGCTACACCTTC.

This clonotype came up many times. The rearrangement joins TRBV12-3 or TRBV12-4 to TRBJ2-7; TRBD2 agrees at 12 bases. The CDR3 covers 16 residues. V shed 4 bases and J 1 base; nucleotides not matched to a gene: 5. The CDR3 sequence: CASSSFGLAGSYEQYF. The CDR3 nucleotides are TGTGCCAGCAGTTCCTTCGGACTAGCGGGATCCTACGAGCAGTACTTC.

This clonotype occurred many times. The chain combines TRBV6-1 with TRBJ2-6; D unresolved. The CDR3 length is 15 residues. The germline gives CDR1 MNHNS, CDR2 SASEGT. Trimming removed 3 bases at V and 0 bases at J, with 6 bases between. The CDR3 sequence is CASSDRNSGANVLTF. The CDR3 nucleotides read TGTGCCAGCAGTGATCGGAACTCTGGGGCCAACGTCCTGACTTTC.

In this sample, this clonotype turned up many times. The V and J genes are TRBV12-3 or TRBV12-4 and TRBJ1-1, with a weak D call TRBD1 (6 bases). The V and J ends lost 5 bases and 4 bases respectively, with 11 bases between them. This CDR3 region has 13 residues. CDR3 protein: CASSRQAFTEAFF. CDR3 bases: TGTGCCAGCAGTCGACAGGCTTTCACTGAAGCTTTCTTT.

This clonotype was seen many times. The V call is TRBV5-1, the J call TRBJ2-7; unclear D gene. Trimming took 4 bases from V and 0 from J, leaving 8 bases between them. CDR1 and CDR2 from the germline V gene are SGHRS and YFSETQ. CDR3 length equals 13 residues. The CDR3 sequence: CASSRTPSYEQYF. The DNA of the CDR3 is TGCGCCAGCAGCCGGACGCCCTCCTACGAGCAGTACTTC.

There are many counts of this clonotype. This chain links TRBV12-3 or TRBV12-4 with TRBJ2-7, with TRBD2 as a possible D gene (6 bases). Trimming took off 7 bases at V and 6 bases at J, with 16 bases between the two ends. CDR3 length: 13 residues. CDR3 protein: CASTLNVGGEQYF. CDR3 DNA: TGTGCCAGCACCCTAAATGTGGGGGGCGAGCAGTACTTC.

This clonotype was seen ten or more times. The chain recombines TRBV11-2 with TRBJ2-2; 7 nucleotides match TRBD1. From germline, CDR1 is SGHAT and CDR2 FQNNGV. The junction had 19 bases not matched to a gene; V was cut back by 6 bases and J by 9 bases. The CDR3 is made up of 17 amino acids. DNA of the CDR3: TGTGCCAGCAGTTCCCAATTGGGACAGCAGGCGGTGAGGGAGCTGTTTTTT. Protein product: CASSSQLGQQAVRELFF. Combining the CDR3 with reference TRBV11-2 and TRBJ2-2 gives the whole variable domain EAGVAQSPRYKIIEKRQSVAFWCNPISGHATLYWYQQILGQGPKLLIQFQNNGVVDDSQLPKDRFSAERLKGVDSTLKIQPAKLEDSAVYLCASSSQLGQQAVRELFFGEGSRLTVL.

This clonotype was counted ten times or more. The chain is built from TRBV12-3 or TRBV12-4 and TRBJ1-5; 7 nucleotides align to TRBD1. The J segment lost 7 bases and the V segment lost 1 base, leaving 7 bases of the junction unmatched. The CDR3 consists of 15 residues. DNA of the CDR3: TGTGCCAGCAGTTTAGAGACAGGGATAAACCAGCCCCAGCATTTT. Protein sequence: CASSLETGINQPQHF.

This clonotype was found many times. In DNA, the CDR3 is TGTGCCAGCATCGACAGGGGACAAGCTTTCTTT. Translated, it gives CASIDRGQAFF. The chain carries TRBV7-2 and TRBJ1-1; TRBD1 agrees at 8 bases. Germline V gives CDR1 SGHTA, CDR2 FQGNSA. The CDR3 is 11 amino acids. V dropped 7 bases and J dropped 9; count of bases not matched to a gene: 4.

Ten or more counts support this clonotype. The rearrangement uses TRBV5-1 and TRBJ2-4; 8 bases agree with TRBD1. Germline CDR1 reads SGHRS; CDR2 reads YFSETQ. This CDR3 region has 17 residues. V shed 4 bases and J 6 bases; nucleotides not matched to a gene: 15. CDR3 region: CASSRRQIGQGTNIQYF. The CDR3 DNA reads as TGCGCCAGCAGCCGGAGGCAAATCGGACAGGGAACAAACATTCAGTACTTC.

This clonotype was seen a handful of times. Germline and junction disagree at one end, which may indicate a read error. The CDR3 here is CASRLAEPYGYTF. The CDR3, as DNA: TGCGCCAGCAGATTGGCGGAGCCCTATGGCTACACCTTC. V is TRBV5-1 and J is TRBJ1-2; no clear D. Germline CDR1 SGHRS, CDR2 YFSETQ. The CDR3 sequence is 13 residues long.

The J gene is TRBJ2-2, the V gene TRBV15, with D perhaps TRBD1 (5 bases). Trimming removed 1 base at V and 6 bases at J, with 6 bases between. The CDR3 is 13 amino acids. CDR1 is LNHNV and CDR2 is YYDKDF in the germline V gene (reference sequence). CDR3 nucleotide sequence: TGTGCCACCAGCAGAGGGGGCGCCGGGGAGCTGTTTTTT. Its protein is CATSRGGAGELFF.

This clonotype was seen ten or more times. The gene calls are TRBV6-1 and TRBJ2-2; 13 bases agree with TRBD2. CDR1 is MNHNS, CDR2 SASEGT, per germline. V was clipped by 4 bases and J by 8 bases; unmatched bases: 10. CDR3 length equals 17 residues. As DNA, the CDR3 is TGTGCCAGCAGTGTCGAACTAGCGGGAGGGCCCGTGGGGGAGCTGTTTTTT. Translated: CASSVELAGGPVGELFF.

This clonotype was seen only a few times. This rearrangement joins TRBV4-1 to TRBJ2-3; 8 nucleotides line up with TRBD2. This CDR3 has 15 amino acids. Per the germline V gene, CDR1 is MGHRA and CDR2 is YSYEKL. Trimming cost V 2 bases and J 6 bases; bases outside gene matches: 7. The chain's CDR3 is CASSQPSGLADTQYF. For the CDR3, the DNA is TGCGCCAGCAGCCAACCTAGCGGGCTAGCGGATACGCAGTATTTT.

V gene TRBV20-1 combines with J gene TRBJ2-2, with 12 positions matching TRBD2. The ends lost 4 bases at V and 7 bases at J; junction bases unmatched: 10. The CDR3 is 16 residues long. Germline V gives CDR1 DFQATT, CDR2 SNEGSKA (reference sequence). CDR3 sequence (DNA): TGCAGTGCTACAGGGAGACTAGCGGGAGAAGGCGGGGAGCTGTTTTTT. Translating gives CSATGRLAGEGGELFF.

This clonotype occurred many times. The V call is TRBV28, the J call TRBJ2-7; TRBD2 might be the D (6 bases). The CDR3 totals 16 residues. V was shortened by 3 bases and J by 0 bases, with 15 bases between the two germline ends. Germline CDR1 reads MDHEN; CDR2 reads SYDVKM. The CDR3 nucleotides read TGTGCCAGCAGTTTTCAACTAGCTACACTCTCCTACGAGCAGTACTTC. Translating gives CASSFQLATLSYEQYF.